The 12 T cell receptor beta chains presented below share a single source sample, sequenced in a study of long-term antiretroviral therapy in people with HIV. Running of the v3.0 immunoSEQ assay took place at survey level. Method: immunoSEQ multiplex PCR; TCRdb's copy keeps in-frame clones and lacks some. The repertoire holds about 22,000 clones, with 70% to 90% as singletons. The source was unsorted PBMCs, collected around 4 years after starting antiretroviral therapy. Receptor source: a man younger than 30 with HIV.

V and J are TRBV5-8 and TRBJ2-2, with D tentatively TRBD2 (6 bases). Trimming left V 3 bases short and J 6 bases short, with 12 bases between. From germline, CDR1 is SGHTS and CDR2 YDEGEE. This CDR3 contains 14 residues. Written as DNA, the CDR3 is TGTGCCAGCAGCTCCCCGGGAGTCTCCGGGGAGCTGTTTTTT. Translating it yields CASSSPGVSGELFF.

The chain joins TRBV7-9 to TRBJ2-5; perhaps D is TRBD1 or TRBD2 (6 bases each). Trimming pared 0 bases from V and 2 bases from J, leaving 16 bases between. Germline values: CDR1 SEHNR, CDR2 FQNEAQ (reference sequence). This CDR3 has 17 amino acids. CDR3 nucleotides: TGTGCCAGCAGCTTAGCTGGGGGGCAGGTCCGACAAGAGACCCAGTACTTC. This translates into CASSLAGGQVRQETQYF.

CDR3 sequence: CASSPQTGTDQETQYF. The CDR3 nucleotides read TGTGCCAGCAGCCCTCAAACCGGGACCGATCAAGAGACCCAGTACTTC. The chain is built from TRBV7-9 and TRBJ2-5, with D possibly called TRBD1 or TRBD2 (5 bases each). CDR3 length: 16 amino acids. V dropped 5 bases and J dropped 2 bases, with 18 bases sitting between them. Germline loops: CDR1 SEHNR, CDR2 FQNEAQ (reference sequence).

This CDR3 reads CASSSLDRVPYEQYV. CDR3 sequence (DNA): TGCGCCAGCAGTAGCTTGGACCGCGTCCCCTACGAGCAGTACGTC. The chain has TRBV10-2 and TRBJ2-7; D is unresolved. V was clipped by 5 bases and J by 2 bases, with 16 bases between them. In germline, CDR1 is WSHSY, CDR2 SAAADI. This CDR3 contains 15 residues.

This rearrangement joins TRBV4-2 to TRBJ2-4; TRBD2 agrees at 7 bases. Germline CDR1 LGHNA, CDR2 YNFKEQ. With 0 bases clipped from V and 7 bases from J, the junction kept 15 bases outside the gene matches. This CDR3 has 18 amino acids. This CDR3 is CASSQDHHPGGLGNIQYF. The DNA of the CDR3 is TGTGCCAGCAGCCAAGATCATCACCCCGGGGGGTTGGGGAACATTCAGTACTTC.

The chain recombines TRBV2 with TRBJ2-1, with D unclear. V lost 0 bases, J lost 9 bases, and 12 bases lay in between. Germline assignment: CDR1 SNHLY and CDR2 FYNNEI. This CDR3 has 14 amino acids. The CDR3 loop is CASSEASGIGEQFF. Written as DNA, the CDR3 is TGTGCCAGCAGTGAAGCTTCGGGTATCGGTGAGCAGTTCTTC.

The chain has TRBV5-6 and TRBJ2-7; TRBD2 aligns across 12 bases. Germline V CDR1 and CDR2: SGHDT, YYEEEE. Unmatched junction bases numbered 5, after V lost 1 base and J lost 0 bases. The CDR3 loop spans 17 amino acids. The CDR3 here is CASSLLAGGLVSYEQYF. As DNA, the CDR3 is TGTGCCAGCAGCTTGCTAGCGGGGGGGCTCGTCTCCTACGAGCAGTACTTC.

The chain combines TRBV28 with TRBJ1-2; D may be TRBD1 (5 bases). Germline V gene sequence: CDR1 MDHEN, CDR2 SYDVKM. This CDR3 is built from 15 residues. V shed 5 bases and J shed 2 bases, with 15 bases lying between them. Here the CDR3 reads CASSPPGPRNYGYTF. CDR3 nucleotide sequence: TGTGCCAGCAGTCCCCCGGGACCCCGGAACTATGGCTACACCTTC.

V and J are TRBV4-1 and TRBJ1-1; D gene ambiguous. This CDR3 is 15 amino acids long. V was trimmed by 3 bases and J by 1 base, leaving 12 bases between them. Germline values: CDR1 MGHRA, CDR2 YSYEKL. CDR3 residues: CASSHGPHGNTEAFF. The DNA of the CDR3 is TGCGCCAGCAGCCACGGCCCCCATGGGAACACTGAAGCTTTCTTT.

The rearrangement links TRBV9 to TRBJ1-1, with 8 bases identical to TRBD1. The V and J ends lost 0 bases and 1 base, in that order; junction bases with no gene match: 11. This CDR3 is 18 amino acids long. The germline CDR1 and CDR2 sequences are SGDLS and YYNGEE. CDR3 residues: CASSVGDRGEMKNTEAFF. The CDR3 DNA sequence: TGTGCCAGCAGCGTAGGCGACAGGGGTGAGATGAAGAACACTGAAGCTTTCTTT.

This rearrangement joins TRBV14 to TRBJ1-2, with D uncertain. This CDR3 is built from 13 residues. Germline V CDR1 and CDR2: SGHDN, FVKESK. V was cut by 3 bases and J by 1 base, with 6 bases left in between. The CDR3 DNA is TGTGCCAGCAGCCAGCGGATTAACTATGGCTACACCTTC. This sequence encodes CASSQRINYGYTF.

CDR3 protein: CASSLRGPYEQYF. CDR3 bases: TGTGCCAGCAGTTTACGGGGCCCCTACGAGCAGTACTTC. The chain joins TRBV28 to TRBJ2-7, with D possibly called TRBD1 or TRBD2 (5 bases each). Trimming cost V 2 bases and J 2 bases, with 7 bases left between them. The CDR3 extends over 13 amino acids. CDR1 is MDHEN and CDR2 is SYDVKM in the germline V gene.